The rows below give T cell receptor beta chains drawn from one sample of a study of T-cell reconstitution after alpha-beta-depleted transplantation in children. TCRdb reprocessed the PCR reads via MiXCR and lists one record per CDR3 protein. This sample has tens of thousands of distinct CDR3 sequences, with 5.8% found just once. Here the sequenced sample was PBMCs, mostly from graft donor cells, taken 60 days after TCRalphabeta/CD19-depleted stem cell transplant. All receptors come from a female patient aged 2-9 years who had a stem cell transplant for aplastic anemia, so the T cells may come from the graft donor. Both conserved end residues are part of each CDR3. The D gene is left open where the match is weak. Clone size, where shown, is once, few, many, or a class for clones that have expanded.

len	j_gene	d_gene	v_gene	abundance	CDR3aa	CDR3nt
11	TRBJ2-7	.	TRBV12-3/TRBV12-4	many	CASTSAYEQYF	TGTGCCAGCACCTCTGCCTACGAGCAGTACTTC
14	TRBJ2-3	TRBD1	TRBV6-5	many	CASRSGGSTDTQYF	TGTGCCAGCAGGTCAGGGGGTAGCACAGATACGCAGTATTTT
17	TRBJ2-7	TRBD2	TRBV10-1	few	CASSEFRLAGGRYEQYF	TGCGCCAGCAGTGAGTTTCGGCTAGCGGGAGGAAGGTACGAGCAGTACTTC
14	TRBJ1-4	.	TRBV12-3/TRBV12-4	many	CASSLSAGAGKLFF	TGTGCCAGCAGTTTATCAGCCGGCGCGGGGAAACTGTTTTTT
13	TRBJ2-7	TRBD1	TRBV20-1	many	CSAVTGGSYEQYF	TGCAGTGCTGTAACAGGGGGGTCCTACGAGCAGTACTTC
14	TRBJ2-7	TRBD1	TRBV28	many	CASTGPGQGPEQYF	TGTGCCAGCACCGGTCCGGGACAGGGTCCCGAGCAGTACTTC
16	TRBJ2-7	.	TRBV5-6	few	CASSLYDWTAAYEQYF	TGTGCCAGCAGCTTGTACGATTGGACCGCGGCCTACGAGCAGTACTTC
15	TRBJ2-1	.	TRBV5-1	many	CASSLGQAGYNEQFF	TGCGCCAGCAGCTTGGGACAGGCGGGTTACAATGAGCAGTTCTTC
15	TRBJ2-1	TRBD2	TRBV5-1	many	CASSLGLAGVTEQFF	TGCGCCAGCAGCTTGGGGCTAGCGGGAGTAACTGAGCAGTTCTTC
12	TRBJ2-3	.	TRBV11-3	.	CASSQFGDTQYF	TGTGCCAGCAGCCAGTTTGGGGATACGCAGTATTTT
16	TRBJ1-1	.	TRBV2	few	CASSDGPSGGNTEAFF	TGTGCCAGCAGTGATGGGCCGTCCGGGGGGAACACTGAAGCTTTCTTT
15	TRBJ1-5	.	TRBV9	many	CASSVAPGINQPQHF	TGTGCCAGCAGCGTAGCCCCAGGGATAAATCAGCCCCAGCATTTT
17	TRBJ1-2	TRBD1	TRBV28	many	CASSVSGTGGFDYGYTF	TGTGCCAGCAGTGTGTCGGGGACAGGGGGTTTTGACTATGGCTACACCTTC
16	TRBJ1-1	.	TRBV27	few	CASSNTGTIMNTEAFF	TGTGCCAGCAGTAACACCGGGACAATAATGAACACTGAAGCTTTCTTT
14	TRBJ2-5	TRBD1	TRBV5-5	many	CASSLTGALETQYF	TGTGCCAGCAGCTTGACAGGGGCCTTAGAGACCCAGTACTTC
15	TRBJ2-1	TRBD2	TRBV12-3/TRBV12-4	many	CASTPAGVGYNEQFF	TGTGCCAGCACCCCAGCGGGAGTTGGCTACAATGAGCAGTTCTTC
15	TRBJ2-3	TRBD2	TRBV12-3/TRBV12-4	many	CASRRLAGAGDTQYF	TGTGCCAGCCGACGACTAGCGGGAGCGGGAGATACGCAGTATTTT
16	TRBJ2-7	.	TRBV6-5	few	CASSYWGSMGTYEQYF	TGTGCCAGCAGTTACTGGGGAAGTATGGGGACCTACGAGCAGTACTTC
14	TRBJ2-3	TRBD2	TRBV15	many	CATSRGGGTDTQYF	TGTGCCACCAGCCGGGGGGGCGGCACAGATACGCAGTATTTT
13	TRBJ2-1	TRBD2	TRBV10-3	many	CATTGGLYNEQFF	TGTGCCACAACGGGGGGGCTGTACAATGAGCAGTTCTTC
14	TRBJ2-5	.	TRBV5-4	.	CASSGRGERETQYF	TGTGCCAGCAGCGGCAGGGGGGAAAGGGAGACCCAGTACTTC
16	TRBJ2-7	TRBD2	TRBV7-9	many	CASSPAHSGRSYEQYF	TGTGCCAGCAGTCCGGCGCATAGCGGGAGATCATACGAGCAGTACTTC
17	TRBJ2-7	TRBD1	TRBV6-5	many	CASPQFTGTGATYEQYF	TGTGCCAGCCCACAGTTTACCGGGACAGGAGCGACGTACGAGCAGTACTTC
13	TRBJ1-6	.	TRBV3-1	many	CASSPGESSPLHF	TGTGCCAGCAGCCCCGGGGAAAGTTCACCCCTCCACTTT
14	TRBJ2-3	TRBD2	TRBV10-3	many	CASRTSGGTDTQYF	TGTGCCAGCCGGACTAGCGGGGGCACAGATACGCAGTATTTT
14	TRBJ1-4	.	TRBV10-3	.	CATSRGEGNEKLFF	TGTGCCACCTCACGCGGGGAAGGTAATGAAAAACTGTTTTTT
16	TRBJ2-3	.	TRBV11-2	many	CASSLDRIGATDTQYF	TGTGCCAGCAGCTTAGACCGCATTGGGGCCACAGATACGCAGTATTTT
14	TRBJ1-6	TRBD1	TRBV20-1	many	CSASRQGANSPLHF	TGCAGTGCCTCGCGACAGGGGGCGAATTCACCCCTCCACTTT
16	TRBJ2-7	.	TRBV6-6	many	CASSLRGGSNFYEQYF	TGTGCCAGCAGTCTCCGAGGGGGGTCGAACTTCTACGAGCAGTACTTC
15	TRBJ1-4	.	TRBV12-3/TRBV12-4	many	CASSSPGGTNEKLFF	TGTGCCAGCAGTTCCCCGGGGGGAACTAATGAAAAACTGTTTTTT
14	TRBJ2-6	.	TRBV6-5	many	CASKNVGTLNVLTF	TGTGCCAGCAAGAACGTAGGGACACTCAACGTCCTGACTTTC